A selection of T cell receptor beta chains follows, all from one sample in a study of T-cell memory formation after mild COVID-19. One entry per CDR3 protein, called by TCRdb with MiXCR from the 5' RACE reads. This sample has hundreds of thousands of distinct CDR3 sequences, with around 13% found just once. Sequencing used PBMCs or a T cell subset sorted from them (not recorded which). The receptors stem from a man between 18 and 29 years old who had mild COVID-19 (a few samples of this study predate the infection). Cell type and time point are not known. Each CDR3 is given with its conserved first and last residue.

TRBV12-3/TRBV12-4	TRBJ1-2	CASRYAQGSDGYTF
TRBV7-9	TRBJ2-7	CASSSRGRQGRSYEQYF
TRBV20-1	TRBJ2-3	CSAREKRTDTQYF
TRBV20-1	TRBJ2-3	CSASSGDTQYF
TRBV6-1	TRBJ2-7	CASSTETGSYEQYF
TRBV9	TRBJ1-5	CASSLSMGDQPQHF
TRBV9	TRBJ2-1	CASSATGASSYNEQFF
TRBV29-1	TRBJ2-1	CSARAYNEQFF
TRBV27	TRBJ1-1	CASSLRRRTEAFF
TRBV7-6	TRBJ2-2	CASSLFGASGTGELFF
TRBV19	TRBJ1-1	CASSISPGPEAFF
TRBV20-1	TRBJ1-4	CSARGGARDEKLFF
TRBV7-2	TRBJ2-3	CASSLALAGGTDTQYF
TRBV12-3/TRBV12-4	TRBJ2-7	CASSFGYEQYF
TRBV21-1	TRBJ2-5	CARKREETQYF
TRBV5-1	TRBJ2-1	CASSGPQRGGSSEQFF
TRBV5-1	TRBJ1-1	CSSSRSEGTEAFF
TRBV7-2	TRBJ2-7	CASSLAPGPVEQYF
TRBV7-9	TRBJ2-1	CASTDSNYNEQFF
TRBV20-1	TRBJ2-5	CSARGWSSGDQETQYF
TRBV4-3	TRBJ1-2	CANPQGIGGYTF
TRBV10-3	TRBJ1-5	CATRDGFGDQPQHF
TRBV6-5	TRBJ1-1	CASSYLQGNTEAFF
TRBV5-1	TRBJ2-6	CASSYDSNSGANVLTF
TRBV5-5	TRBJ1-2	CASSLVINYGYTF
TRBV7-2	TRBJ1-2	CASSLETGGSGYGYTF
TRBV14	TRBJ2-1	CASSQSGALYYNEQFF
TRBV29-1	TRBJ2-5	CSVERETQYF
TRBV4-3	TRBJ2-3	CASSQGGGGSTDTQYF
TRBV5-1	TRBJ1-3	CASSPGQTSGNTIYF
TRBV10-3	TRBJ1-1	CAISLQGHTEAFF
TRBV20-1	TRBJ2-7	CSARDVGSSYEQYF
TRBV7-2	TRBJ2-3	CASSLSAGGTDTQYF
TRBV29-1	TRBJ1-1	CSARGDTEAFF
TRBV5-4	TRBJ2-6	CASSSAEYVLNSGANVLTF
TRBV29-1	TRBJ2-5	CSVVHRGTAQETQYF
TRBV7-9	TRBJ1-2	CASSLHRGDYGYTF
TRBV20-1	TRBJ2-1	CSASPGGSEQFF
TRBV5-1	.	CASAPTQYF
TRBV20-1	TRBJ2-1	CSASRLAGGLDEQFF
TRBV14	TRBJ2-1	CASGTHSGGAGNEQFF
TRBV5-6	TRBJ2-5	CASSLPITGQETQYF
TRBV7-6	TRBJ2-7	CASSPSKRDGTYEQYF
TRBV12-3/TRBV12-4	TRBJ1-1	CASSPGQGVISEAFF
TRBV7-9	TRBJ1-5	CASSLGAGTGRGQPQHF
TRBV12-3/TRBV12-4	TRBJ1-2	CASSPTGGFNYGYTF
TRBV2	TRBJ1-2	CASSAGGGYGYTF
TRBV5-1	TRBJ2-3	CASSLGDLIPSTDTQYF
TRBV5-6	TRBJ2-3	CASSSGGFPTDTQYF
TRBV6-5	TRBJ2-5	CASSYTAGEETQYF
TRBV20-1	TRBJ1-2	CSARDITGVGYTF
TRBV9	TRBJ2-7	CASSHPSGGDEQYF
TRBV27	TRBJ1-4	CASSPNRGLNEKLFF
TRBV7-8	TRBJ2-7	CASSPWVGAYEQYF